This T cell receptor beta chain is drawn from a study of CXCR3-negative and CXCR3-positive naive CD8 T cells. This CDR3 is built from 13 residues. CDR1 and CDR2 from the germline V gene are MNHEY and SMNVEV (reference sequence). The authors gated naive CD8+ T cells as CD45RO-CCR7+CD27+CD95-. As regards this clonotype: Its specificity is not known.

The method, 5' RACE with UMI labels, was used to prepare the TRB cDNA libraries. Each CDR3 protein gets one entry in TCRdb, which reprocessed the 5' RACE reads and gives no DNA. In total, the table holds about 120,000 distinct CDR3 sequences. Study outcomes and limitations: Naive subsets did not differ in surface CD5, and TRB CDR3 properties served to infer TCR strength. The level of CXCR3 expression partially decreased after cryopreservation; the majority of assays used fresh PBMCs. Naive CXCR3-positive cells had TRB CDR3s more hydrophobic than those of CXCR3-negative naive cells. Memory cells diverged, while naive CXCR3-positive and CXCR3-negative cells had similar TRBV-TRBJ usage.

Specimen: naive CXCR3+ CD8+ T cells from blood. Subset: CD45RO-CCR7+CD27+CD95- naive CD8+ T cells expressing CXCR3 (TNR3+). This chain connects TRBV27 to TRBJ2-2; TCRdb's assignment of TRBD1 cannot be checked, as there is no DNA. The sequence was collected from a human donor in good health. Some clones in this sample may be carry-over from other donors' samples. CDR3 residues: CASTPTGTGELFF.